These T cell receptor beta chains were read from a single sample in a study of response to subunit inactivated influenza vaccine. TCRdb reanalysed the RT-PCR reads using MiXCR and keeps one entry per CDR3 protein. The table has hundreds of thousands of distinct CDR3 sequences, around 11% seen once. These records were also assigned to another study, of T cells expressing NK-cell markers.

The sample was PBMCs from blood, taken on the day of vaccination. These receptors all stem from a man over 45 who received an inactivated influenza vaccine. Both conserved end residues are part of each CDR3. The order of the fields is D gene, clone size, J gene, V gene, CDR3 DNA, CDR3 protein. The D gene is left open where the match is weak. Size tells how often a clone was seen (once, few, many) or the class of an expanded clone, and some rows leave it out.

TRBD1	-	TRBJ2-6	TRBV3-1	TGTGCCAGCAGCCCAGGGACAGGGGCTGGGGCCAACGTCCTGACTTTC	CASSPGTGAGANVLTF
-	many	TRBJ1-2	TRBV6-2/TRBV6-3	TGTGCCAGCAGTTTAGAACAGAACTATGGCTACACCTTC	CASSLEQNYGYTF
-	few	TRBJ1-5	TRBV6-5	TGTGCCAGCAGTTATTATGAAAAGCCCCAGCATTTT	CASSYYEKPQHF
-	many	TRBJ1-1	TRBV12-3/TRBV12-4	TGTGCCAGCAGGGTCACGGGGGGCAACACTGAAGCTTTCTTT	CASRVTGGNTEAFF
TRBD1	-	TRBJ2-1	TRBV2	TGTGCCATCAGAGACAGGGTTTCCTACAATGAGCAGTTCTTC	CAIRDRVSYNEQFF
-	few	TRBJ1-6	TRBV18	TGTGCCAGCTCACCGAAACACAGGGATTCACCCCTCCACTTT	CASSPKHRDSPLHF
-	few	TRBJ1-1	TRBV5-1	TGCGCCAGCAGCTTGGAACAGGCCTCCATGAACACTGAAGCTTTCTTT	CASSLEQASMNTEAFF
-	-	TRBJ1-5	TRBV3-1	TGTGCCAGCAGCCAAGATCCGGGCTCTCAGCCCCAGCATTTT	CASSQDPGSQPQHF
-	many	TRBJ2-1	TRBV30	TGTGCCTGGAGTGGACTAGATGGGGACTACAATGAGCAGTTCTTC	CAWSGLDGDYNEQFF
TRBD1	many	TRBJ2-5	TRBV18	TGTGCCAGCTCACTCCGAAATCCAGGGGGCGGGGAGACCCAGTACTTC	CASSLRNPGGGETQYF
TRBD2	-	TRBJ2-2	TRBV5-6	TGTGCCAGCAGAATTAGCGGGAGCCCCAACGGGGAGCTGTTTTTT	CASRISGSPNGELFF
-	few	TRBJ2-4	TRBV25-1	TGTGCCAGCAGTGAATATGACAGGCGCTTAGCCAAAAACATTCAGTACTTC	CASSEYDRRLAKNIQYF
TRBD2	-	TRBJ2-2	TRBV6-5	TGTGCCAGCAGTTATAGGGTTACTAGCGTGAACACCGGGGAGCTGTTTTTT	CASSYRVTSVNTGELFF
-	many	TRBJ2-3	TRBV12-3/TRBV12-4	TGTGCCAGCAGTTTGGACCCTCAAGATACGCAGTATTTT	CASSLDPQDTQYF
-	-	TRBJ1-2	TRBV25-1	TGTGCCAGCAGTGAATCTAGTCTCTATGGCTACACCTTC	CASSESSLYGYTF
-	-	TRBJ2-7	TRBV19	TGTGCCAGTAGTAGGGGGACGGATTACGAGCAGTACTTC	CASSRGTDYEQYF
-	once	TRBJ2-2	TRBV7-3	TGTGCCAGCAAGGAGACTAGAAACACCGGGGAGCTGTTTTTT	CASKETRNTGELFF
TRBD1	-	TRBJ2-7	TRBV20-1	TGCAGTGCCTACCCCAGGGGGTCAGGCTACGAGCAGTACTTC	CSAYPRGSGYEQYF
TRBD2	-	TRBJ2-1	TRBV28	TGTGCCAGCAGTCCCCGGGGGGGTCAAGGGAATGAGCAGTTCTTC	CASSPRGGQGNEQFF
-	-	TRBJ2-2	TRBV19	TGTGCCAGTAGTATACCTGGACTGAACACCGGGGAGCTGTTTTTT	CASSIPGLNTGELFF
-	-	TRBJ1-3	TRBV29-1	TGCAGCGCGGGCACAGCCTCTGGAAACACCATATATTTT	CSAGTASGNTIYF
TRBD2	-	TRBJ2-3	TRBV7-8	TGTGCCAGCAGCTTTCCCGGTTTACTAGCGGGGGGGCCTTGGACAGATACGCAGTATTTT	CASSFPGLLAGGPWTDTQYF
-	-	TRBJ2-1	TRBV20-1	TGCAGTGCTATTAGTCCCGGAGGGTATGAGCAGTTCTTC	CSAISPGGYEQFF
-	-	TRBJ1-2	TRBV10-3	TGTGCCATCGCCCGGGATGACTATGGCTACACCTTC	CAIARDDYGYTF
-	many	TRBJ2-1	TRBV6-5	TGTGCCAGCAGTTACTCCCCCGGGGGTCAACTCAATGAGCAGTTCTTC	CASSYSPGGQLNEQFF
-	few	TRBJ2-4	TRBV21-1	TGTGCCAGCAGCAAGGACAGGGTAGCCAAAAACATTCAGTACTTC	CASSKDRVAKNIQYF
-	many	TRBJ2-1	TRBV4-1	TGCGCCAGCAGCCAAGCGGATTTATTAGGGTCCTACAATGAGCAGTTCTTC	CASSQADLLGSYNEQFF
-	few	TRBJ2-1	TRBV11-2	TGTGCCAGCAGCCCGCTAGGATTGAGCTACAATGAGCAGTTCTTC	CASSPLGLSYNEQFF
-	many	TRBJ1-5	TRBV10-2	TGCGCCACCTCATCGGACGGCTTCAATCAGCCCCAGCATTTT	CATSSDGFNQPQHF
-	many	TRBJ2-2	TRBV5-1	TGCGCCAGCAGCTTGGAGGTGGTTCGCACCGGGGAGCTGTTTTTT	CASSLEVVRTGELFF
TRBD1	-	TRBJ2-1	TRBV7-9	TGTGCCAGCAGCGTAGGGCGACAGGGGTTGATTTACAATGAGCAGTTCTTC	CASSVGRQGLIYNEQFF
-	many	TRBJ2-3	TRBV20-1	TGCAGTGCTAGGATGGGCACAGATACGCAGTATTTT	CSARMGTDTQYF
-	many	TRBJ2-7	TRBV7-9	TGTGCCAGCAGCCAACTCGCCTACGAGCAGTACTTC	CASSQLAYEQYF
-	many	TRBJ2-2	TRBV14	TGTGCCAGCAGCCTTGTCACCACCGGGGAGCTGTTTTTT	CASSLVTTGELFF
TRBD1	-	TRBJ1-2	TRBV29-1	TGCAGCGTTGAGGGACAGGGAGATGGCTACACCTTC	CSVEGQGDGYTF
-	few	TRBJ1-2	TRBV28	TGTGCCAGCAGTATAATCTTGGAATCCTACACCTTC	CASSIILESYTF
TRBD1	-	TRBJ2-3	TRBV29-1	TGCAGCGCTGACGACAGGGGGCTACTAGATACGCAGTATTTT	CSADDRGLLDTQYF
TRBD2	many	TRBJ2-3	TRBV6-2/TRBV6-3	TGTGCCAGCAGTTACGTAGCGGGAGCGAGCACAGATACGCAGTATTTT	CASSYVAGASTDTQYF
TRBD2	-	TRBJ2-7	TRBV5-1	TGCGCCAGCAGCTTGGAGGGAGCGGGATCGGGCGAGCAGTACTTC	CASSLEGAGSGEQYF
-	many	TRBJ1-4	TRBV5-5	TGTGCCAGCAGCTTGGATGGGACTCCGAATGAAAAACTGTTTTTT	CASSLDGTPNEKLFF
-	-	TRBJ2-7	TRBV3-1	TGTGCCAGCAGCCAAGATGCGACCGGCATCTACGAGCAGTACTTC	CASSQDATGIYEQYF
-	-	TRBJ2-6	TRBV12-3/TRBV12-4	TGTGCCAGCAGTGGGAACTACAGGGCGACGGGGGCCAACGTCCTGACTTTC	CASSGNYRATGANVLTF
-	-	TRBJ2-5	TRBV29-1	TGCAGCGTGAACCAAGAGACCCAGTACTTC	CSVNQETQYF
TRBD1	few	TRBJ2-7	TRBV3-1	TGTGCCAGCAGCCTAACCGGGACAGGGGGCGACGAGCAGTACTTC	CASSLTGTGGDEQYF
-	-	TRBJ1-1	TRBV5-1	TGCGCCAGCAGCTTGTGGCACGGGTTGAACACTGAAGCTTTCTTT	CASSLWHGLNTEAFF
TRBD1	few	TRBJ1-4	TRBV10-2	TGCGCCAGCAGTGAAATTACCGGGACAGATAATGAAAAACTGTTTTTT	CASSEITGTDNEKLFF
TRBD2	few	TRBJ2-4	TRBV5-1	TGCGCCAGCAGCTTGGACCTAGCGGGGCCATGGGGCATTCAGTACTTC	CASSLDLAGPWGIQYF
TRBD2	many	TRBJ2-3	TRBV5-1	TGCGCCAGCAGCACTACCGGGACTAGCGGAGATACGCAGTATTTT	CASSTTGTSGDTQYF
-	-	TRBJ2-2	TRBV12-3/TRBV12-4	TGTGCCAGCAGTTTAGCGGGGTGGAGGTCCGGGGAGCTGTTTTTT	CASSLAGWRSGELFF
TRBD1	few	TRBJ1-2	TRBV4-1	TGCGCCAGCAGCCAAGATCCGGGACAGGGATATGGCTACACCTTC	CASSQDPGQGYGYTF
-	few	TRBJ1-1	TRBV5-6	TGTGCCAGCAGCTTTGCCCCACTTGGGAGCCAGAACACTGAAGCTTTCTTT	CASSFAPLGSQNTEAFF
-	-	TRBJ2-1	TRBV28	TGTGCCAGCAGTAACGGAGTTAGACTAGTTAGCGATGAGCAGTTCTTC	CASSNGVRLVSDEQFF
TRBD2	few	TRBJ2-5	TRBV20-1	TGCAGTGCTAGGACTAGCGGGGGGACCCAGTACTTC	CSARTSGGTQYF